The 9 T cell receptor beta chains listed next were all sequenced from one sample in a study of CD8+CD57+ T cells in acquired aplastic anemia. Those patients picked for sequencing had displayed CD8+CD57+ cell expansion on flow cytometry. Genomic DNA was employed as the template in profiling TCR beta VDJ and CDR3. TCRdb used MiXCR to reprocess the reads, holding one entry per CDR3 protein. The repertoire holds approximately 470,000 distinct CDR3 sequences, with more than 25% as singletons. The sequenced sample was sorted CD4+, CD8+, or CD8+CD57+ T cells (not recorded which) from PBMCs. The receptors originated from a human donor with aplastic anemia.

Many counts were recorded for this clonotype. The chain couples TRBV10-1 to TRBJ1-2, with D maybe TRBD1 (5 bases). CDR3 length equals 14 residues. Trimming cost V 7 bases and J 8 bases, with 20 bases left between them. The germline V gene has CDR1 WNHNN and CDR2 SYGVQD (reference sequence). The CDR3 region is CASKRQPFLLGYTF. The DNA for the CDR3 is TGCGCCAGCAAGAGACAGCCCTTCCTCCTGGGCTACACCTTC.

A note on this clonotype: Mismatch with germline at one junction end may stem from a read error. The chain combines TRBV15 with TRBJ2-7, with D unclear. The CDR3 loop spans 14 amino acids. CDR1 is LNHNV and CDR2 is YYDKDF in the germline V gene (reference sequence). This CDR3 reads CASSLASAAYEQYF. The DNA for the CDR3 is TGTGCCAGCAGCTTGGCCTCGGCAGCGTACGAGCAGTACTTC.

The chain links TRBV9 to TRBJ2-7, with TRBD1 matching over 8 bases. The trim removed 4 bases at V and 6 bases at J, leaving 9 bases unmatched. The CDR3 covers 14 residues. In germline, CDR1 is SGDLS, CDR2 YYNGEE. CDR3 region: CASSPSTGGLEQYF. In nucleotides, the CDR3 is TGTGCCAGCAGCCCAAGTACAGGGGGGCTCGAGCAGTACTTC. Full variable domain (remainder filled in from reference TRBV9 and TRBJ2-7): DSGVTQTPKHLITATGQRVTLRCSPRSGDLSVYWYQQSLDQGLQFLIQYYNGEERAKGNILERFSAQQFPDLHSELNLSSLELGDSALYFCASSPSTGGLEQYFGPGTRLTVT.

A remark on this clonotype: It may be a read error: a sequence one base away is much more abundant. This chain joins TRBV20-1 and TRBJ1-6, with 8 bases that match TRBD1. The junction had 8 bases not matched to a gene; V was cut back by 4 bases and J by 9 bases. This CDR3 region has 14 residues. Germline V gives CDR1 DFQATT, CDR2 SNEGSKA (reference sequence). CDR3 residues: CSAMDRADSSPLHF. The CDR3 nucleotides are TGCAGTGCTATGGACAGGGCAGACAGTTCACCCCTCCACTTT.

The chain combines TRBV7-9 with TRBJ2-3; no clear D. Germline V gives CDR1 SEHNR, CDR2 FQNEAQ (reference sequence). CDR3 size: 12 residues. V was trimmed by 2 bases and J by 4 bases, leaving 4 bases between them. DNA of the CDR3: TGTGCCAGCAGCTTATCCCCAGATACGCAGTATTTT. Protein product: CASSLSPDTQYF.

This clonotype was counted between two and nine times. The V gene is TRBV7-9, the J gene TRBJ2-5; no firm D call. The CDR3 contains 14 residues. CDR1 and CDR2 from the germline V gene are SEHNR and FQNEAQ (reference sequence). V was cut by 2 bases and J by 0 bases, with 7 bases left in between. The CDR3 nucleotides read TGTGCCAGCAGCTTACAGGAGTACCAAGAGACCCAGTACTTC. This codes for CASSLQEYQETQYF.

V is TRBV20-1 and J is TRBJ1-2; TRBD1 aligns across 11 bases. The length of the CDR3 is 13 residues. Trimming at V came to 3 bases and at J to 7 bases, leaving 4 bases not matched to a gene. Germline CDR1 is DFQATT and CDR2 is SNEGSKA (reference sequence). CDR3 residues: CSARDRGLSGYTF. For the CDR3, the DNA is TGCAGTGCTAGGGACAGGGGGCTAAGTGGCTACACCTTC.

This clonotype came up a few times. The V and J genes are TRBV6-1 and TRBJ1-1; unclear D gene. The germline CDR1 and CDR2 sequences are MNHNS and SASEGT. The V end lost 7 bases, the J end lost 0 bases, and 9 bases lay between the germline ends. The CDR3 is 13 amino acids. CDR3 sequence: CASTESVNTEAFF. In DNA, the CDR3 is TGTGCCAGCACCGAGAGCGTGAACACTGAAGCTTTCTTT.

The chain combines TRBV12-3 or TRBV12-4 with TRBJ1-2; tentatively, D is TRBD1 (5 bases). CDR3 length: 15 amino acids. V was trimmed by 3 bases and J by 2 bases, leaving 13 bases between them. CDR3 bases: TGTGCCAGCAGTTTCCAAGGGGTGGGGAACTATGGCTACACCTTC. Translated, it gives CASSFQGVGNYGYTF.